Listed below are T cell receptor beta chains from one sample, sequenced in a study of blood T cell repertoires in COVID-19. Libraries were prepared by immunoSEQ multiplex PCR; TCRdb keeps only in-frame clonotypes and omits some of them. The sample contains 160,000 or so clones, 81% of which appear only once. Sequencing was done on a sample of peripheral blood. Receptors were obtained from a human donor in a cohort sampled during active COVID-19. The CDR3 runs from the conserved cysteine through the conserved F or W. D genes are given only for firm matches. Clone size appears in some rows only: once, few, many, or a class for an expanded clone.

D: TRBD2; V: TRBV11-2; size: once; J: TRBJ2-5; CDR3: CASSSGTSGLGAETQYF; DNA: TGTGCCAGCAGCTCCGGGACTAGCGGTCTAGGCGCGGAGACCCAGTACTTC
D: TRBD1; V: TRBV3-1/TRBV3-2; size: -; J: TRBJ1-2; CDR3: CASSYRGGGYTF; DNA: TGTGCCAGCAGCTACAGGGGGGGAGGCTACACCTTC
D: -; V: TRBV29-1; size: -; J: TRBJ2-1; CDR3: CSGGLRNEQFF; DNA: TGCAGCGGGGGGCTACGGAATGAGCAGTTCTTC
D: -; V: TRBV5-8; size: -; J: TRBJ1-2; CDR3: CASSLGGIAYGYTF; DNA: TGTGCCAGCAGCTTGGGGGGCATTGCCTATGGCTACACCTTC
D: TRBD1; V: TRBV29-1; size: -; J: TRBJ1-2; CDR3: CSVEPGGGQAYTF; DNA: TGCAGCGTTGAACCAGGCGGGGGACAGGCCTACACCTTC
D: -; V: TRBV19; size: -; J: TRBJ2-3; CDR3: CASMSSGIADTQYF; DNA: TGTGCCAGTATGAGTTCAGGGATCGCAGATACGCAGTATTTT
D: TRBD2; V: TRBV14; size: -; J: TRBJ2-2; CDR3: CASSQAASGYTGELFF; DNA: TGTGCCAGCAGCCAAGCGGCTAGCGGGTACACCGGGGAGCTGTTTTTT
D: -; V: TRBV7-2; size: -; J: TRBJ2-4; CDR3: CASSERDIQYF; DNA: TGTGCCAGCAGCGAGCGGGACATTCAGTACTTC
D: -; V: TRBV19; size: many; J: TRBJ2-5; CDR3: CASRRTNQETQYF; DNA: TGTGCCAGTAGGAGGACAAACCAAGAGACCCAGTACTTC
D: -; V: TRBV7-9; size: few; J: TRBJ2-7; CDR3: CASSSTTVSYEQYF; DNA: TGTGCCAGCAGCTCTACCACAGTATCCTACGAGCAGTACTTC
D: -; V: TRBV27; size: -; J: TRBJ1-2; CDR3: CASSLSLGDYGYTF; DNA: TGTGCCAGCAGTTTAAGTTTAGGAGACTATGGCTACACCTTC
D: -; V: TRBV19; size: -; J: TRBJ1-3; CDR3: CASSVPGIAGNTIYF; DNA: TGTGCCAGTAGTGTCCCCGGGATCGCTGGAAACACCATATATTTT
D: TRBD1; V: TRBV30; size: -; J: TRBJ2-2; CDR3: CAWTRQGRVTGELFF; DNA: TGTGCCTGGACCCGACAGGGGCGAGTCACCGGGGAGCTGTTTTTT
D: -; V: TRBV11-2; size: -; J: TRBJ1-6; CDR3: CASSFPTGTNSPLHF; DNA: TGTGCCAGCAGCTTCCCGACAGGAACCAATTCACCCCTCCACTTT
D: -; V: TRBV4-3; size: -; J: TRBJ1-6; CDR3: CASSQAQGNYNSPLHF; DNA: TGCGCCAGCAGCCAGGCGCAGGGGAACTATAATTCACCCCTCCACTTT
D: TRBD2; V: TRBV30; size: -; J: TRBJ2-2; CDR3: CAWNLAGGPGELFF; DNA: TGTGCCTGGAATCTAGCGGGAGGGCCCGGGGAGCTGTTTTTT
D: -; V: TRBV28; size: few; J: TRBJ1-1; CDR3: CASASGDGNTEAFF; DNA: TGTGCCAGCGCCTCAGGCGATGGGAACACTGAAGCTTTCTTT
D: -; V: TRBV7-3; size: -; J: TRBJ1-3; CDR3: CASSLRGSHSGNTIYF; DNA: TGTGCCAGCAGCTTACGGGGGTCCCACTCTGGAAACACCATATATTTT
D: TRBD1; V: TRBV10-3; size: -; J: TRBJ2-1; CDR3: CAISDASGQGAKNEQFF; DNA: TGTGCCATCAGTGACGCCTCGGGACAGGGGGCGAAGAATGAGCAGTTCTTC
D: -; V: TRBV7-2; size: -; J: TRBJ2-2; CDR3: CASSYLLGGSGELFF; DNA: TGTGCCAGCAGCTATTTACTAGGGGGAAGCGGGGAGCTGTTTTTT
D: -; V: TRBV18; size: -; J: TRBJ2-2; CDR3: CASSPPTSRELFF; DNA: TGTGCCAGCTCACCACCCACTAGCCGGGAGCTGTTTTTT
D: TRBD1; V: TRBV6-6; size: -; J: TRBJ1-5; CDR3: CASTAARQGYQPQHF; DNA: TGTGCCAGCACCGCCGCTCGACAGGGTTATCAGCCCCAGCATTTT
D: -; V: TRBV7-2; size: -; J: TRBJ2-3; CDR3: CASSLVQGSTDTQYF; DNA: TGTGCCAGCAGCTTAGTCCAGGGAAGCACAGATACGCAGTATTTT
D: TRBD2; V: TRBV7-3; size: -; J: TRBJ2-3; CDR3: CASSRAGGITDTQYF; DNA: TGTGCCAGCAGCCGAGCGGGAGGGATCACAGATACGCAGTATTTT
D: TRBD1; V: TRBV5-4; size: few; J: TRBJ2-6; CDR3: CASSPGQRSGANVLTF; DNA: TGTGCCAGCAGCCCGGGACAGCGCTCTGGGGCCAACGTCCTGACTTTC
D: -; V: TRBV5-6; size: -; J: TRBJ2-5; CDR3: CASSFFAEGPQYF; DNA: TGTGCCAGCAGCTTCTTCGCGGAGGGGCCCCAGTACTTC
D: TRBD1; V: TRBV6-6; size: -; J: TRBJ1-1; CDR3: CASSHRDRGMNTEAFF; DNA: TGTGCCAGCAGTCACCGGGACAGGGGGATGAACACTGAAGCTTTCTTT
D: -; V: TRBV6-6; size: -; J: TRBJ2-1; CDR3: CASTNGNRRGEQFF; DNA: TGTGCCAGCACCAACGGGAACAGGAGGGGTGAGCAGTTCTTC
D: -; V: TRBV5-6; size: -; J: TRBJ2-7; CDR3: CASSSPHLYEQYF; DNA: TGTGCCAGCAGCTCACCCCACCTATACGAGCAGTACTTC
D: -; V: TRBV3-1/TRBV3-2; size: -; J: TRBJ1-1; CDR3: CASSPGVKAFF; DNA: TGTGCCAGCAGCCCGGGGGTCAAAGCTTTCTTT
D: TRBD1; V: TRBV6-2/TRBV6-3; size: few; J: TRBJ1-1; CDR3: CASSYSGTGEAFF; DNA: TGTGCCAGCAGTTACTCCGGGACAGGGGAGGCTTTCTTT
D: TRBD2; V: TRBV7-9; size: -; J: TRBJ2-7; CDR3: CASSSPAGRTYEQYF; DNA: TGTGCCAGCAGCTCCCCAGCGGGGCGTACCTACGAGCAGTACTTC
D: -; V: TRBV19; size: -; J: TRBJ1-1; CDR3: CASSIGGTLNTEAFF; DNA: TGTGCCAGTAGTATAGGAGGTACATTGAACACTGAAGCTTTCTTT
D: -; V: TRBV19; size: -; J: TRBJ2-3; CDR3: CASSMGGLPLADTQYF; DNA: TGTGCCAGTAGTATGGGGGGGCTCCCCCTGGCAGATACGCAGTATTTT
D: -; V: TRBV27; size: -; J: TRBJ1-2; CDR3: CASSLSFRDYGYTF; DNA: TGTGCCAGCAGTTTATCGTTCCGGGACTATGGCTACACCTTC
D: TRBD2; V: TRBV28; size: -; J: TRBJ2-3; CDR3: CASSPPTGGTDTQYF; DNA: TGTGCCAGCAGTCCCCCAACGGGGGGAACAGATACGCAGTATTTT
D: -; V: TRBV7-2; size: -; J: TRBJ2-3; CDR3: CASSLTQGDTQYF; DNA: TGTGCCAGCAGCTTAACGCAGGGGGATACGCAGTATTTT
D: -; V: TRBV5-1; size: -; J: TRBJ1-5; CDR3: CASSPDSRNQPQHF; DNA: TGCGCCAGCAGCCCCGACAGCCGGAATCAGCCCCAGCATTTT
D: -; V: TRBV28; size: -; J: TRBJ2-7; CDR3: CASSLIRGYEQYF; DNA: TGTGCCAGCAGTTTAATAAGGGGCTACGAGCAGTACTTC
D: TRBD2; V: TRBV7-9; size: once; J: TRBJ2-3; CDR3: CASRPPGLATDTQYF; DNA: TGTGCCAGCCGACCCCCGGGACTAGCCACAGATACGCAGTATTTT
D: -; V: TRBV20-1; size: -; J: TRBJ2-1; CDR3: CSASRVNEQFF; DNA: TGCAGTGCTAGTCGAGTTAATGAGCAGTTCTTC
D: TRBD1; V: TRBV6-5; size: -; J: TRBJ2-7; CDR3: CASTRGYEQYF; DNA: TGTGCCAGCACCAGGGGGTACGAGCAGTACTTC
D: -; V: TRBV4-1; size: -; J: TRBJ1-5; CDR3: CASSQDRVGQPQHF; DNA: TGCGCCAGCAGCCAAGACAGGGTGGGTCAGCCCCAGCATTTT
D: TRBD1; V: TRBV5-1; size: few; J: TRBJ1-4; CDR3: CASSFDRGHNEKLFF; DNA: TGCGCCAGCAGCTTCGACAGGGGGCATAATGAAAAACTGTTTTTT
D: -; V: TRBV18; size: few; J: TRBJ1-2; CDR3: CASSPSGDGYTF; DNA: TGTGCCAGCTCACCGTCAGGGGATGGCTACACCTTC
D: -; V: TRBV10-3; size: once; J: TRBJ1-1; CDR3: CAISVEGETEAFF; DNA: TGTGCCATCAGTGTGGAGGGAGAGACTGAAGCTTTCTTT
D: -; V: TRBV2; size: -; J: TRBJ1-3; CDR3: CATGQTGNTIYF; DNA: TGTGCCACCGGACAGACTGGAAACACCATATATTTT
D: -; V: TRBV27; size: -; J: TRBJ1-5; CDR3: CASSLLGDPGPQHF; DNA: TGTGCCAGCAGTCTATTAGGGGATCCTGGGCCCCAGCATTTT
D: -; V: TRBV21-1; size: -; J: TRBJ2-5; CDR3: CASSNRPGETQYF; DNA: TGTGCCAGCAGCAACCGTCCCGGGGAGACCCAGTACTTC
D: -; V: TRBV4-1; size: -; J: TRBJ2-2; CDR3: CASSQERQVGELFF; DNA: TGCGCCAGCAGCCAAGAACGTCAGGTCGGGGAGCTGTTTTTT
D: TRBD2; V: TRBV6-1; size: -; J: TRBJ2-7; CDR3: CASSELILREPEQYF; DNA: TGTGCCAGCAGTGAATTGATCCTGCGGGAGCCCGAGCAGTACTTC
D: TRBD2; V: TRBV2; size: -; J: TRBJ2-3; CDR3: CASTIAGISGDTQYF; DNA: TGTGCCAGCACCATAGCGGGAATCTCGGGAGATACGCAGTATTTT
D: -; V: TRBV5-6; size: -; J: TRBJ2-3; CDR3: CASSLGEDTDTQYF; DNA: TGTGCCAGCAGCTTGGGGGAGGACACAGATACGCAGTATTTT